These T cell receptor beta chains were read from a single sample in a study of shared clonotypes between healthy human individuals. Assay used: immunoSEQ multiplex PCR; TCRdb lists only in-frame clones, some missing. The sample yields a few million clones, approximately 93% seen once. Sequencing was performed on naive CD4+ T cells from PBMCs. Receptors originate from a man aged 18 to 30 in good health. Some clones in this sample may be carry-over from other donors' samples. CDR3s include the opening cysteine and the closing phenylalanine or tryptophan. A D gene is named only where the DNA matches it firmly. Size tells how often a clone was seen (once, few, many) or the class of an expanded clone, and some rows leave it out.

>NA|TRBD1|TRBJ2-7|TRBV11-2
CASSSVPGQGNYEQYF
TGTGCCAGCAGCTCGGTGCCGGGACAGGGGAACTACGAGCAGTACTTC
>NA|TRBD2|TRBJ2-1|TRBV4-2
CASSGRNSGRANEQFF
TGTGCCAGCAGCGGGCGAAATAGCGGGAGGGCCAATGAGCAGTTCTTC
>NA|NA|TRBJ1-1|TRBV5-1
CASRRGPDTEAFF
TGCGCCAGCAGACGAGGGCCGGACACTGAAGCTTTCTTT
>NA|NA|TRBJ2-1|TRBV19
CASSNSGFGEGEQFF
TGTGCCAGTAGCAACTCCGGCTTCGGGGAAGGTGAGCAGTTCTTC
>once|TRBD1|TRBJ1-5|TRBV28
CASNRGRQPQHF
TGTGCCAGTAACAGGGGGCGACAGCCCCAGCATTTT
>NA|NA|TRBJ2-2|TRBV6-5
CASSQITGYTGELFF
TGTGCCAGCAGTCAAATCACAGGTTACACCGGGGAGCTGTTTTTT
>NA|NA|TRBJ1-2|TRBV19
CASSGGGGQMNGYTF
TGTGCCAGTAGTGGAGGGGGAGGACAGATGAATGGCTACACCTTC
>NA|NA|TRBJ2-1|TRBV9
CASSYGGTAYNEQFF
TGTGCCAGCAGCTATGGGGGGACCGCCTACAATGAGCAGTTCTTC
>once|TRBD2|TRBJ2-2|TRBV27
CASSQLTSGRSSAGELFF
TGTGCCAGCAGCCAATTAACTAGCGGGAGATCATCCGCCGGGGAGCTGTTTTTT
>NA|TRBD1|TRBJ1-2|TRBV30
CAWSQDRGVGGYTF
TGTGCCTGGAGTCAGGACAGGGGAGTTGGAGGCTACACCTTC
>NA|NA|TRBJ2-5|TRBV10-3
CAISEGKETQYF
TGTGCCATCAGTGAGGGAAAAGAGACCCAGTACTTC
>NA|TRBD2|TRBJ2-5|TRBV5-1
CASSPLPGTSGTETQYF
TGCGCCAGCAGCCCTCTACCCGGGACTAGCGGGACAGAGACCCAGTACTTC
>once|TRBD1|TRBJ1-2|TRBV28
CASSRTGGPFYGYTF
TGTGCCAGCAGTCGTACAGGGGGCCCCTTTTATGGCTACACCTTC
>NA|TRBD1|TRBJ2-7|TRBV6-6
CASSYSGQGAYEQYF
TGTGCCAGCAGTTACTCGGGACAGGGTGCCTACGAGCAGTACTTC
>NA|NA|TRBJ2-1|TRBV4-3
CASSQGSRGGDEQFF
TGCGCCAGCAGCCAAGGAAGTCGCGGGGGCGATGAGCAGTTCTTC
>NA|NA|TRBJ1-5|TRBV28
CASSYRVRYRGNQPQHF
TGTGCCAGCAGTTACAGGGTCAGGTACAGGGGCAATCAGCCCCAGCATTTT
>NA|NA|TRBJ1-4|TRBV28
CASSSVSGEKLFF
TGTGCCAGCAGTTCGGTGAGCGGGGAAAAACTGTTTTTT
>NA|NA|TRBJ1-5|TRBV18
CASSPGRSNQPQHF
TGTGCCAGCTCACCCGGTAGGAGCAATCAGCCCCAGCATTTT
>NA|NA|TRBJ2-7|TRBV7-9
CASSSDRFLSYEQYF
TGTGCCAGCAGCTCAGACAGGTTTCTTTCCTACGAGCAGTACTTC
>NA|TRBD1|TRBJ2-7|TRBV5-6
CASSKNRDRGTVEQYF
TGTGCCAGCAGCAAAAACCGGGACAGGGGTACGGTAGAGCAGTACTTC
>NA|NA|TRBJ2-7|TRBV29-1
CSVEDPVGEQYF
TGCAGCGTTGAAGATCCTGTAGGGGAGCAGTACTTC
>NA|NA|TRBJ1-1|TRBV7-9
CASSYGVNTEAFF
TGTGCCAGCAGCTACGGAGTTAACACTGAAGCTTTCTTT
>NA|TRBD1|TRBJ1-2|TRBV19
CASSIDLRTGGGYTF
TGTGCCAGTAGTATAGATCTCCGGACAGGGGGAGGCTACACCTTC
>NA|NA|TRBJ1-1|TRBV2
CASSEHVIGTEAFF
TGTGCCAGCAGTGAGCACGTAATAGGCACTGAAGCTTTCTTT
>NA|TRBD2|TRBJ2-3|TRBV5-4
CASSPGGTDTQYF
TGTGCCAGCAGCCCCGGGGGGACAGATACGCAGTATTTT
>NA|NA|TRBJ2-2|TRBV15
CAAYSGLDNTGELFF
TGTGCCGCGTACAGCGGATTGGATAACACCGGGGAGCTGTTTTTT
>few|NA|TRBJ1-2|TRBV2
CASRVGRPSGYTF
TGTGCCAGCAGGGTGGGACGGCCGTCGGGCTACACCTTC
>NA|NA|TRBJ1-1|TRBV5-1
CASSLAGGIEAFF
TGCGCCAGCAGCTTGGCCGGGGGGATTGAAGCTTTCTTT
>NA|NA|TRBJ1-1|TRBV5-1
CASSLEPTNTEAFF
TGCGCCAGCAGCTTGGAGCCGACGAACACTGAAGCTTTCTTT
>NA|TRBD1|TRBJ2-1|TRBV10-3
CAISRHHTQDRGDNEQFF
TGTGCCATCAGTCGACATCATACACAGGACAGGGGGGACAATGAGCAGTTCTTC
>NA|TRBD1|TRBJ1-2|TRBV29-1
CSVTLGQGAGYTF
TGCAGCGTTACCCTTGGACAGGGGGCTGGCTACACCTTC
>NA|NA|TRBJ2-5|TRBV7-2
CASSPVGRETQYF
TGTGCCAGCAGCCCCGTGGGGCGCGAGACCCAGTACTTC
>NA|TRBD2|TRBJ2-5|TRBV4-1
CASSQDLRTSWETQYF
TGCGCCAGCAGCCAAGATCTTAGGACTAGCTGGGAGACCCAGTACTTC
>NA|NA|TRBJ2-3|TRBV15
CATSRGISLSTDTQYF
TGTGCCACCAGCAGAGGGATTAGTTTATCCACAGATACGCAGTATTTT
>NA|TRBD2|TRBJ2-5|TRBV2
CATGLAEETQYF
TGTGCCACCGGACTAGCGGAAGAGACCCAGTACTTC
>NA|NA|TRBJ2-7|TRBV28
CASSTYNRQTSYEQYF
TGTGCCAGCAGCACTTATAACCGCCAGACCTCCTACGAGCAGTACTTC
>NA|NA|TRBJ2-1|TRBV7-2
CASSQAYEQFF
TGTGCCAGCAGCCAGGCTTACGAGCAGTTCTTC
>NA|NA|TRBJ2-3|TRBV10-3
CAIRADPGRTDTQYF
TGTGCCATCAGAGCAGATCCAGGGAGGACAGATACGCAGTATTTT
>NA|NA|TRBJ2-2|TRBV5-4
CASSSGIKNTGELFF
TGTGCCAGCAGCTCGGGGATAAAGAACACCGGGGAGCTGTTTTTT
>NA|TRBD2|TRBJ2-5|TRBV6-5
CASRSGSETQYF
TGTGCCAGCAGAAGCGGGAGCGAGACCCAGTACTTC
>NA|NA|TRBJ2-5|TRBV29-1
CSVAPDNQETQYF
TGCAGCGTAGCACCGGATAACCAAGAGACCCAGTACTTC
>NA|NA|TRBJ2-7|TRBV28
CASSVVYEQYF
TGTGCCAGCAGTGTCGTTTACGAGCAGTACTTC
>NA|NA|TRBJ1-1|TRBV5-1
CASSLGRVGMNTEAFF
TGCGCCAGCAGCTTGGGGAGGGTGGGGATGAACACTGAAGCTTTCTTT
>NA|TRBD1|TRBJ1-1|TRBV2
CASSQQGQNTEAFF
TGTGCCAGCAGTCAACAGGGGCAGAACACTGAAGCTTTCTTT